This entry lists 7 T cell receptor beta chains sequenced from one sample in a study of beta chain features in type 1 diabetes. The investigators reverse transcribed all of the isolated RNA, so they sequenced expressed TCRB transcripts. Sequenced by immunoSEQ multiplex PCR; TCRdb stores in-frame clones only, minus some. The sample lists under 450,000 clones; more than 11% were seen once. Material: naive CD4+ T cells from blood. The receptors here all came from a man aged 25 to 40 in good health.

This clone was observed a few times. The chain combines TRBV27 with TRBJ2-1, with TRBD2 identical over 15 bases. The length of the CDR3 is 20 residues. V was clipped by 6 bases and J by 3 bases; unmatched bases: 15. Germline loops: CDR1 MNHEY, CDR2 SMNVEV (reference sequence). CDR3 amino acids: CASREASRTSGRANYNEQFF. CDR3 bases: TGTGCCAGCAGGGAGGCTTCCCGGACTAGCGGGAGGGCTAACTACAATGAGCAGTTCTTC.

The CDR3 coding sequence is TGTGCCAGCTCACCACAAGTGTGGGAGACCAGGGAAAACATTCAGTACTTC. This encodes CASSPQVWETRENIQYF. The genes are TRBV18 and TRBJ2-4; the D call may be TRBD1 or TRBD2 (5 bases each). This CDR3 comprises 17 residues. The V end was cut by 1 base, the J end by 5 bases, with 18 bases between. Per the germline V gene, CDR1 is KGHSH and CDR2 is LQKENI. The entire variable domain, with the rest obtained from reference TRBV18 and TRBJ2-4, is as follows: NAGVMQNPRHLVRRRGQEARLRCSPMKGHSHVYWYRQLPEEGLKFMVYLQKENIIDESGMPKERFSAEFPKEGPSILRIQQVVRGDSAAYFCASSPQVWETRENIQYFGAGTRLSVL.

The chain combines TRBV27 with TRBJ1-2; TRBD1 matches at 10 bases. CDR1 is MNHEY, CDR2 SMNVEV, per germline (reference sequence). Losses at the gene ends were 5 bases for V and 7 bases for J; bases not matched to a gene: 4. The CDR3 length is 13 residues. The CDR3 region has the DNA TGTGCCAGCAGTACCGACAGGGGGCCTGGCTACACCTTC. Translation: CASSTDRGPGYTF.

A note on this clone: This sample includes further DNA sequences coding for the same CDR3. The gene calls are TRBV10-3 and TRBJ2-3; possibly TRBD2 for D (6 bases). From germline, CDR1 is ENHRY and CDR2 SYGVKD. The V end lost 2 bases, the J end lost 4 bases, and 13 bases lay between the germline ends. The CDR3 consists of 15 residues. CDR3 sequence (DNA): TGTGCCATCAGTGAGCGTAGTGGAGGGGCAGATACGCAGTATTTT. Translating it yields CAISERSGGADTQYF.

The chain couples TRBV30 to TRBJ2-3; D gene unclear. In germline, CDR1 is GTSNPN, CDR2 SVGIG (reference sequence). CDR3 size: 11 residues. V was clipped by 0 bases and J by 9 bases, with 7 bases between them. CDR3 in amino acids: CAWSVPQTQYF. Here the CDR3 DNA reads TGTGCCTGGAGTGTACCCCAAACGCAGTATTTT.

About this clone: Different DNA sequences within this sample yield the same CDR3. The CDR3 loop reads CASSVEVSTDTQYF. For the CDR3, the DNA is TGTGCCAGCAGCGTAGAAGTTAGCACAGATACGCAGTATTTT. This chain links TRBV9 with TRBJ2-3; unclear D gene. The CDR3 has 14 residues. Germline V gives CDR1 SGDLS, CDR2 YYNGEE. The V end was cut by 0 bases, the J end by 0 bases, with 5 bases between.

The chain is built from TRBV6-5 and TRBJ2-7, with a possible D match to TRBD1 (6 bases). The V gene lost 2 bases and the J gene lost 9 bases, with 20 bases spanning the gap. Germline CDR1 MNHEY, CDR2 SVGAGI. The CDR3 has 15 residues. In nucleotides, the CDR3 is TGTGCCAGCAGTTACGCACCGAGGACAGCCCCGTTGCAGTACTTC. This sequence encodes CASSYAPRTAPLQYF.